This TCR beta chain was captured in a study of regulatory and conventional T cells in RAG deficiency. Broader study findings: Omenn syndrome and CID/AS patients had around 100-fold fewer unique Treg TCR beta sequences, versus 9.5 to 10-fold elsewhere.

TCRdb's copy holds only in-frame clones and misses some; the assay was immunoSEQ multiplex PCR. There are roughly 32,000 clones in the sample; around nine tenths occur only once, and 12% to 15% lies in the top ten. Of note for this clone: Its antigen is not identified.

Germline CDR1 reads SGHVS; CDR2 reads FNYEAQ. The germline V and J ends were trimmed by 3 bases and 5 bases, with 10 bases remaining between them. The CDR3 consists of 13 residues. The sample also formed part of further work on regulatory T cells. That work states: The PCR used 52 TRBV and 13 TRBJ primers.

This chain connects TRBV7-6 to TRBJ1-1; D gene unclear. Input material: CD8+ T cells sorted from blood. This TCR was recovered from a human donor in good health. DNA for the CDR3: TGTGCCAGCAGCTTTTGGACTGGGACTGAAGCTTTCTTT. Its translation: CASSFWTGTEAFF.